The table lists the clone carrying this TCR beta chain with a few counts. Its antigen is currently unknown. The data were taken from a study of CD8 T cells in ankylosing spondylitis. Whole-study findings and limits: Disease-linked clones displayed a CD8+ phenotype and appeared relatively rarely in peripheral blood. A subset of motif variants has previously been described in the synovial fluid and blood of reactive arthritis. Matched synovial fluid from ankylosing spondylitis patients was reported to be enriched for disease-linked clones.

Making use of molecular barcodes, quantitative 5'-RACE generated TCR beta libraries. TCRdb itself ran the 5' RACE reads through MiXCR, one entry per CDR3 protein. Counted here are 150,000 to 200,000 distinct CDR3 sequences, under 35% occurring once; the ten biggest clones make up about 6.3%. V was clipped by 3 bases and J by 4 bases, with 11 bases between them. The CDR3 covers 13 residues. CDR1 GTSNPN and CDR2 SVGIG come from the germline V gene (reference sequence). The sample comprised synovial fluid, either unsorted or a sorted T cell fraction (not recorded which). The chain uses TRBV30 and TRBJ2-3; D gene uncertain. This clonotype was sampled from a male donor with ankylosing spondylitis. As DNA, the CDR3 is TGTGCCTGGAGAGTCAGTATTGCAGATACGCAGTATTTT. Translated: CAWRVSIADTQYF.